The 21 T cell receptor beta chains reported below all come from one sample, sequenced in a study of PD-1 blockade in classical Hodgkin lymphoma (TCRdb year 2020). The sample's time point label, decoded: cycle 4 day 1 (C4D1), after less than 7 weeks of nivolumab. All trial patients had relapsed after autologous stem cell transplantation, with cohorts A, B and C differing in prior brentuximab vedotin exposure. A Miltenyi CD4+ T cell isolation kit was used for magnetic negative selection to purify CD4+ T cells from thawed PBMCs. Libraries were prepared through the immunoSEQ multiplex PCR assay. Entries here come from immuneACCESS through TCRdb and include only in-frame sequences with V and J called. Some clones fail to appear in such tables; in the studies checked, an unresolved V gene covers under half of the shortfall, and the cause of the remainder is unknown. A total of several thousand clones appear in this sample, more than 75% of them only once. In total, the top ten clones hold about 1.5% of the sample.

The specimen was CD4+ T cells from blood, collected before the fourth cycle of nivolumab. These receptor sequences come from a human donor with classical Hodgkin lymphoma.

J is TRBJ1-6 and V is TRBV15, with TRBD1 matching 12 bases. J was trimmed by 7 bases and V by 3 bases; bases with no gene match: 10. The germline V gene has CDR1 LNHNV and CDR2 YYDKDF (reference sequence). This CDR3 is built from 18 residues. The CDR3 protein is CATSRGQGASSKNSPLHF. CDR3 in DNA: TGTGCCACCAGCAGGGGACAGGGGGCGAGTAGTAAAAATTCACCCCTCCACTTT.

The CDR3 bases are TGTGCCAGCTCGTTCTCCTACAATGAGCAGTTCTTC. Residues: CASSFSYNEQFF. V is TRBV2 and J is TRBJ2-1; D unclear. The germline gives CDR1 SNHLY, CDR2 FYNNEI. The CDR3 runs to 12 residues. V was cut by 8 bases and J by 0 bases, with 5 bases left in between. Looking up the rest from reference TRBV2 and TRBJ2-1 gives the full variable domain: EPEVTQTPSHQVTQMGQEVILRCVPISNHLYFYWYRQILGQKVEFLVSFYNNEISEKSEIFDDQFSVERPDGSNFTLKIRSTKLEDSAMYFCASSFSYNEQFFGPGTRLTVL.

CDR3 sequence reads: CASSPYRGRRNSPLHF. The CDR3 DNA sequence: TGTGCCAGTAGTCCTTACAGGGGCAGGCGTAATTCACCCCTCCACTTT. The chain is built from TRBV19 and TRBJ1-6; 7 bases agree with TRBD1. The length of the CDR3 is 16 residues. The V gene's germline CDR1 is LNHDA and CDR2 SQIVND (reference sequence). Unmatched junction bases numbered 10, after V lost 5 bases and J lost 6 bases.

CDR3 region: CSVSPMASTEAFF. CDR3 DNA sequence: TGCAGCGTTTCCCCCATGGCGAGCACTGAAGCTTTCTTT. The chain carries TRBV29-1 and TRBJ1-1; D unclear. The germline V gene has CDR1 SQVTM and CDR2 ANQGSEA. Between the trimmed V and J ends, which lost 5 bases and 4 bases, there was a span of 14 bases. This CDR3 has 13 amino acids.

This chain joins TRBV29-1 and TRBJ1-2; weak D call: TRBD1 (5 bases). Trimming took off 3 bases at V and 5 bases at J, with 28 bases between the two ends. Germline loops: CDR1 SQVTM, CDR2 ANQGSEA. The CDR3 length is 18 residues. CDR3 nucleotides: TGCAGCGTTGACTCAAAGCTGGGGTCCTCGACAGTAGCATATGGCTACACCTTC. Translated: CSVDSKLGSSTVAYGYTF.

CDR3 coding DNA: TGTGCCAGCAGCTTGGGGCGACAGGTCCCTAGCAATCAGCCCCAGCATTTT. As protein: CASSLGRQVPSNQPQHF. J is TRBJ1-5 and V is TRBV5-8; D perhaps matches TRBD1 (6 bases). The CDR3 totals 17 residues. V lost 0 bases and J 0 bases, leaving 13 bases between the germline ends. The germline gives CDR1 SGHTS, CDR2 YDEGEE.

This clone was observed a few times. V usage is TRBV7-2 and J usage is TRBJ2-7; possibly TRBD1 for D (5 bases). Trimming stripped 2 bases from V and 3 bases from J, with 17 bases between. Per the germline V gene, CDR1 is SGHTA and CDR2 is FQGNSA. This CDR3 is 16 amino acids long. This chain's CDR3 is CASSLSITGANYEQYF. The CDR3 bases are TGTGCCAGCAGCTTAAGTATCACAGGCGCTAACTACGAGCAGTACTTC.

V usage is TRBV5-1 and J usage is TRBJ1-2; TRBD1 matches 9 bases. CDR1 is SGHRS, CDR2 YFSETQ, per germline. J lost 3 bases, V lost 7 bases, and 4 bases had no gene match. There are 13 residues in the CDR3. CDR3 nucleotide sequence: TGCGCCAGCGGGACAGGGATTGACTATGGCTACACCTTC. Protein sequence: CASGTGIDYGYTF. Supplemented by reference TRBV5-1 and TRBJ1-2, the full variable domain reads KAGVTQTPRYLIKTRGQQVTLSCSPISGHRSVSWYQQTPGQGLQFLFEYFSETQRNKGNFPGRFSGRQFSNSRSEMNVSTLELGDSALYLCASGTGIDYGYTFGSGTRLTVV.

The V gene is TRBV2, the J gene TRBJ2-1; D uncertain. Germline CDR1 reads SNHLY; CDR2 reads FYNNEI. The V gene lost 0 bases and the J gene lost 15 bases, with 12 bases spanning the gap. The CDR3 loop spans 12 amino acids. As DNA, the CDR3 is TGTGCCAGCAGTGAAGCGGACGCGAGCCGGTTCTTC. It translates to CASSEADASRFF.

As DNA, the CDR3 is TGTGCCAGCAGTTGGGGACCAGATACGCAGTATTTT. As protein: CASSWGPDTQYF. This sequence joins TRBV2 and TRBJ2-3; either TRBD1 or TRBD2 may fit D (5 bases each). V gave up 5 bases and J gave up 4 bases, with 7 bases separating them. The CDR3 is 12 amino acids. Germline lookup yields CDR1 SNHLY and CDR2 FYNNEI.

The chain links TRBV2 to TRBJ1-2, with D uncertain. Trimming removed 7 bases at V and 3 bases at J, with 9 bases between. CDR1 is SNHLY and CDR2 is FYNNEI in the germline V gene. The CDR3 runs to 12 residues. DNA of the CDR3: TGTGCCAGCAACCGGGTAGACTATGGCTACACCTTC. Translating gives CASNRVDYGYTF.

There are a few counts of this clone. The genes are TRBV19 and TRBJ1-5, with 7 bases lining up with TRBD1. With V trimmed by 7 bases and J by 0 bases, 6 bases remained unmatched. The CDR3 contains 15 residues. The germline V gene encodes CDR1 LNHDA and CDR2 SQIVND (reference sequence). CDR3: CASIADRNSNQPQHF. The CDR3 DNA reads as TGTGCCAGTATCGCGGACAGGAATAGCAATCAGCCCCAGCATTTT.

J is TRBJ2-5 and V is TRBV2, with a possible D match to TRBD1 (6 bases). Trimming removed 3 bases from V and 2 bases from J, with 10 bases in between. Germline V CDR1 and CDR2: SNHLY, FYNNEI. CDR3 length: 14 residues. The CDR3 here is CASSEDSSQETQYF. The DNA of the CDR3 is TGTGCCAGCAGTGAGGACAGCTCACAAGAGACCCAGTACTTC.

V usage is TRBV19 and J usage is TRBJ2-2, with 9 bases identical to TRBD2. This CDR3 is 21 amino acids long. Germline trimming cut 5 bases from V and 3 bases from J; bases unmatched to any gene: 22. Per the germline V gene, CDR1 is LNHDA and CDR2 is SQIVND (reference sequence). CDR3 residues: CASSPSPLTSGWGDDTGELFF. The CDR3 DNA reads as TGTGCCAGTAGTCCCTCCCCCTTGACTAGCGGTTGGGGAGATGACACCGGGGAGCTGTTTTTT.

The chain links TRBV5-1 to TRBJ2-7, with 7 bases fitting TRBD2. This CDR3 spans 15 amino acids. V gave up 1 base and J gave up 2 bases; unmatched junction bases: 6. Per the germline V gene, CDR1 is SGHRS and CDR2 is YFSETQ. CDR3 residues: CASSLLAGVPYEQYF. CDR3 nucleotides: TGCGCCAGCAGCTTGTTGGCGGGGGTACCCTACGAGCAGTACTTC.

The J gene is TRBJ2-1, the V gene TRBV10-3; D is unclear. V lost 2 bases to trimming and J lost 9 bases, with 17 bases between them. Germline V gene data show CDR1 as ENHRY and CDR2 as SYGVKD. The CDR3 length is 15 residues. In DNA form, the CDR3 reads TGTGCCATCAGTGAGCAGGTTAGCATGGCTGGTGAGCAGTTCTTC. Its protein is CAISEQVSMAGEQFF.

The CDR3 nucleotides are TGCGCCAGCCAGCCAGGGCACCTAAAGGTCACTGAAGCTTTCTTT. Protein product: CASQPGHLKVTEAFF. The V gene is TRBV5-1, the J gene TRBJ1-1; possibly TRBD1 for D (5 bases). V was clipped by 7 bases and J by 4 bases, with 20 bases between them. CDR3 length equals 15 residues. From germline, CDR1 is SGHRS and CDR2 YFSETQ. Filled out from reference TRBV5-1 and TRBJ1-1, the complete variable domain reads KAGVTQTPRYLIKTRGQQVTLSCSPISGHRSVSWYQQTPGQGLQFLFEYFSETQRNKGNFPGRFSGRQFSNSRSEMNVSTLELGDSALYLCASQPGHLKVTEAFFGQGTRLTVV.

The chain joins TRBV6-1 to TRBJ2-5; D perhaps matches TRBD1 (6 bases). Germline V CDR1 and CDR2: MNHNS, SASEGT. CDR3 length equals 14 residues. V gave up 7 bases and J gave up 1 base, with 13 bases separating them. This chain's CDR3 is CASNFRGFQETQYF. In nucleotides, the CDR3 is TGTGCCAGCAACTTCAGGGGATTCCAAGAGACCCAGTACTTC.

V and J are TRBV7-9 and TRBJ2-7; TRBD1 matches at 7 bases. Germline V gene sequence: CDR1 SEHNR, CDR2 FQNEAQ (reference sequence). With 5 bases clipped from V and 5 bases from J, the junction kept 3 bases outside the gene matches. The CDR3 consists of 12 residues. This CDR3 reads CASSRQGDEQYF. The CDR3 nucleotides are TGTGCCAGCAGCCGTCAGGGGGACGAGCAGTACTTC.

V and J are TRBV19 and TRBJ2-5; 15 bases are shared with TRBD2. CDR3 length equals 16 residues. The ends lost 7 bases at V and 4 bases at J; junction bases unmatched: 7. Germline V gene sequence: CDR1 LNHDA, CDR2 SQIVND (reference sequence). CDR3 sequence: CASTGTSGGLGETQYF. The CDR3 DNA reads as TGTGCCAGTACTGGGACTAGCGGGGGGTTGGGAGAGACCCAGTACTTC.

The chain couples TRBV5-1 to TRBJ2-7; TRBD2 aligns across 7 bases. With V trimmed by 5 bases and J by 0 bases, 5 bases remained unmatched. Germline V gives CDR1 SGHRS, CDR2 YFSETQ. The CDR3 sequence is 14 residues long. The CDR3 DNA reads TGCGCCAGCAGTTTCACTAGCGACTCCTACGAGCAGTACTTC. As protein: CASSFTSDSYEQYF.